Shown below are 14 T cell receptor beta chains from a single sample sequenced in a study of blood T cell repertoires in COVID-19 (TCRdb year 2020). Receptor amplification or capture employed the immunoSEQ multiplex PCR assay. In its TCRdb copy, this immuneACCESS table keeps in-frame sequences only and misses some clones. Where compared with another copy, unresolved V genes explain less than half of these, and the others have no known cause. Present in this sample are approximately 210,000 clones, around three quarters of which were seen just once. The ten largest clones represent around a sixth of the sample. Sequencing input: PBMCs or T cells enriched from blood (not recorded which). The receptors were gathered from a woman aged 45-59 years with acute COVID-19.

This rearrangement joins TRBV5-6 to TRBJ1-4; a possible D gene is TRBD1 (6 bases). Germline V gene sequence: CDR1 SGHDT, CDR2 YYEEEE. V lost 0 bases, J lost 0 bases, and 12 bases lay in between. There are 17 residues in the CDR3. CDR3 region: CASSLAGGLTTNEKLFF. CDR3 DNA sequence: TGTGCCAGCAGCTTGGCTGGGGGCCTTACAACTAATGAAAAACTGTTTTTT.

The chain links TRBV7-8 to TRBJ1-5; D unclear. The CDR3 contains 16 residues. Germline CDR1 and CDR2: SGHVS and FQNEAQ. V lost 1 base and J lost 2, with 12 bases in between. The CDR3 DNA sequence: TGTGCCAGCAGCTTAGGGGCCCCAGAACGCAATCAGCCCCAGCATTTT. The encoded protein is CASSLGAPERNQPQHF.

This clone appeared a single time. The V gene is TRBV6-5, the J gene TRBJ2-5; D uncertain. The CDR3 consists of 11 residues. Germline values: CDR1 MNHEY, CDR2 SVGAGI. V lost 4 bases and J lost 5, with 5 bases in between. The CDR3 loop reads CASSSGETQYF. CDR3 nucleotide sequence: TGTGCCAGCAGTTCCGGGGAGACCCAGTACTTC.

The CDR3 loop reads CASSLAPWTGSGGELFF. CDR3 in DNA: TGTGCCAGCAGCTTGGCCCCTTGGACAGGGAGCGGCGGGGAGCTGTTTTTT. This chain connects TRBV5-6 to TRBJ2-2; 8 nucleotides match TRBD1. The V segment lost 0 bases and the J segment 7 bases; nucleotides outside the gene matches: 11. The V gene's germline CDR1 is SGHDT and CDR2 YYEEEE. The CDR3 runs to 17 residues.

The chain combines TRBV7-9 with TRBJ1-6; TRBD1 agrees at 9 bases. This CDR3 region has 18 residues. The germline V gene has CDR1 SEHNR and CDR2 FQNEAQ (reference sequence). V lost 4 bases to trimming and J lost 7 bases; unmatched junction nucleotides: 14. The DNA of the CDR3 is TGTGCCAGCAGCTCTCCTTCCCCAGCCGGGACAGGGAATTCACCCCTCCACTTT. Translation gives CASSSPSPAGTGNSPLHF.

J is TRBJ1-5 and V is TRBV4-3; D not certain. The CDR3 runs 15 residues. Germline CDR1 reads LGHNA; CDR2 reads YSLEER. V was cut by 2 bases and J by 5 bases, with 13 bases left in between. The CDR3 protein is CASSQSAGVDQPQHF. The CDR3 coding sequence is TGCGCCAGCAGCCAATCAGCCGGGGTCGATCAGCCCCAGCATTTT.

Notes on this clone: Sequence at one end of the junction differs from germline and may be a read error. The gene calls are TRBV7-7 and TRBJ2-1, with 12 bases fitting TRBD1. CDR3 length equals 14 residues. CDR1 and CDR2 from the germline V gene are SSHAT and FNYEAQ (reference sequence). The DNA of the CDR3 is TGTGCTAGCAGCTTATCGGGGACAGGGGGCGAGCAGTTCTTC. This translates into CASSLSGTGGEQFF.

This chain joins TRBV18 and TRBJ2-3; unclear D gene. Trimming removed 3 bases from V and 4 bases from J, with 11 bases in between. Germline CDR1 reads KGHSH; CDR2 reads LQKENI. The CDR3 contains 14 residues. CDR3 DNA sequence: TGTGCCAGCTCACCCAACCGACAAGCAGATACGCAGTATTTT. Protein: CASSPNRQADTQYF.

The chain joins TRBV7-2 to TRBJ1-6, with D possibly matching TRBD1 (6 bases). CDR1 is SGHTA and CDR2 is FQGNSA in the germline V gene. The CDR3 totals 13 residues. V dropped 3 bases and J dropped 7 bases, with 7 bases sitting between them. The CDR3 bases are TGTGCCAGCAGCTTGCAGGGGAATTCACCCCTCCACTTT. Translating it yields CASSLQGNSPLHF.

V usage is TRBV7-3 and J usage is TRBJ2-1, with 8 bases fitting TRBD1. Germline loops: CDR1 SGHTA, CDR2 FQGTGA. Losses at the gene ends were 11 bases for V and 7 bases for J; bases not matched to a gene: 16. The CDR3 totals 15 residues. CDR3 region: CAPSLDGRGQNEQFF. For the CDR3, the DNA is TGTGCCCCCAGCCTCGATGGCAGGGGGCAGAATGAGCAGTTCTTC.

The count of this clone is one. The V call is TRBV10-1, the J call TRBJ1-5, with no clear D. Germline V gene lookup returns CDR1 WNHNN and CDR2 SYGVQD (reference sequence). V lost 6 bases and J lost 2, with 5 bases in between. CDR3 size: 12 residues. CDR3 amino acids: CASSRGNQPQHF. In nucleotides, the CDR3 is TGCGCCAGCAGCCGGGGCAATCAGCCCCAGCATTTT.

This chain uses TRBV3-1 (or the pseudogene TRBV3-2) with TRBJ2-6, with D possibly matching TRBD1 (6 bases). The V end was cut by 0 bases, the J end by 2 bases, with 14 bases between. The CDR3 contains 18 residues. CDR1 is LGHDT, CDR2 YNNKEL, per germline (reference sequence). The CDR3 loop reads CASSQDRRTDAGANVLTF. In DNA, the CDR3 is TGTGCCAGCAGCCAAGATAGGCGGACAGATGCTGGGGCCAACGTCCTGACTTTC.

CDR3 region: CASTGLDSYEQYV. DNA for the CDR3: TGTGCCAGCACTGGGCTGGATTCCTACGAGCAGTACGTC. The chain employs TRBV28 and TRBJ2-7; no firm D call. The V gene lost 7 bases and the J gene lost 1 base, with 11 bases spanning the gap. This CDR3 has 13 amino acids. Germline CDR1 reads MDHEN; CDR2 reads SYDVKM.

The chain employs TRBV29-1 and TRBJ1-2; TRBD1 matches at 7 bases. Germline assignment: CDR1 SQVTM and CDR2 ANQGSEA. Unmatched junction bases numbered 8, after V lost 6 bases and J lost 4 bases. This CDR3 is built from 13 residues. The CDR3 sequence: CSVPVQGTYGYTF. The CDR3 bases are TGCAGCGTCCCCGTACAGGGGACCTATGGCTACACCTTC.